Listed below are T cell receptor beta chains from one sample, sequenced in a study of T cells in Graves' hyperthyroidism and ophthalmopathy. Via MiXCR, TCRdb re-called the multiplex PCR reads, giving one row per CDR3 protein. The table includes 660,000 or so distinct CDR3 sequences, less than 45% detected once. The sample was peripheral blood or thyroid tissue (not recorded which). These receptors came from an adult man with Graves' disease, either hyperthyroidism or ophthalmopathy (not recorded which). Both conserved end residues are trimmed from each CDR3. A D gene is named only where the DNA matches it firmly.

v_call	d_call	cdr3_aa
TRBV13	-	ASSFRGQNQPQH
TRBV2	-	ASILIQGSPLH
TRBV2	-	ASRNGQLNTEAF
TRBV7-8	-	ASSLGESDSPLH
TRBV6-5	-	ASSYSSIRTPNEKLF
TRBV2	-	ASSPTSRANYGYT
TRBV7-2	TRBD1	ASSLFIGGQGDEKLF
TRBV2	-	ASSYSAAGNGYT
TRBV7-3	TRBD2	ASSFSASGPYEQY
TRBV20-1	-	SAIPRDGIYQPQH
TRBV10-1	-	ASSDSGSPTQETQY
TRBV29-1	-	SVKSGNTIY
TRBV7-2	-	ASSLGFGGLNTEAF
TRBV5-1	TRBD1	ASSLELDRGEAF
TRBV10-1	-	ASRSGSLVGQPQH
TRBV2	TRBD2	ASRPTSGSRTGELF
TRBV7-9	-	ASSPLQGRPSAYEQY
TRBV12-5	TRBD1	ASANRGRPQH
TRBV2	TRBD2	ASADGGLAGGYEQY
TRBV20-1	-	SARSERYEQY
TRBV15	-	ATSMKGDGYT
TRBV6-5	TRBD2	ASSEGLVLREQY
TRBV19	-	AWSGGQRKDYGYT
TRBV29-1	-	SVGGIGSYEQY
TRBV5-2	-	ASSRSRTGLYGYT
TRBV19	-	ASSTPDMNTEAF
TRBV10-3	TRBD1	AIRGDRVTEAF
TRBV29-1	-	SVQGETQY
TRBV29-1	-	SVEAEMNTEAF
TRBV7-9	-	ASSASGPVAEKLF
TRBV12-3/TRBV12-4	TRBD1	ASSQAEGAGPAYEQY
TRBV19	TRBD1	ASTRTGNSYEQY
TRBV2	-	ASTRDALRGEKLF